This TCR beta chain emerged from a study of blood T cells in healthy people across ages (dated by TCRdb to the mid-2010s). For the wider study: In model experiments, roughly one uniquely barcoded TCR beta cDNA molecule per two T cells was captured by template switching. Donors were grouped into four age groups: young (average 16 years), middle-aged (roughly 37), aged (over 55) and long-lived (around 82). Using deep sequencing normalized with unique cDNA molecular identifiers, the study measured how TCR beta repertoire diversity changes with age. The study analyzed two additional independent replicas of 1 million unique cDNA reads from the same blood draw for two donors, one aged 18 to 30 and one aged 80 or older. Results the study describes overall, beyond this receptor: Total diversity estimates from one million sequenced T cells were considered lower bounds and underestimates. Observed TCR beta diversity per million T cells fell roughly linearly with age, and a significant reduction was already apparent by age approximately 40. Because profiling used bulk unsorted PBMCs, naive and antigen-experienced compartments could not be compared conclusively. There was a strong correlation between observed TCR beta diversity and the percentage of naive T cells measured by flow cytometry. Donor CMV infection status was unknown, potentially confounding age-related changes in expanded clonotypes. Compared with the aged group, the long-lived group had more naive CD4+ T cells, fewer expanded clones and increased TCR diversity, a pattern suggesting age selection.

The CDR3 sequence holds 15 residues, the cysteine and phenylalanine included. The retained sequence is limited to the CDR3, 45 bases, with the frame set at the first base. The trim is 8 bases for V and 0 bases for J, with a gap of 16 bases between the germline ends. CDR1 and CDR2 were assigned from the germline V gene as SGHTA and FQGTGA. As concerns this clonotype: Its antigen is currently not known. It has no much larger one-base neighbor in the sample; base qualities were not kept.

Systemically healthy Caucasian individuals from Russia, some 36 in total and aged 6 to 90 years, were included as donors. Each donor gave 8.5 to 10 milliliters of peripheral blood, collected into EDTA-treated Vacutainer tubes. Ficoll-Paque density-gradient centrifugation was used to isolate PBMCs, with at least 6.5 million per sample. Total RNA, at least 6 micrograms per sample, was extracted from PBMCs with Trizol reagent. The percentages of naive CD45RAhigh/CD27high T cells were determined by flow cytometry on a PBMC aliquot from every donor. Libraries were built with 5' RACE. The sequencing machine was an Illumina HiSeq 2500. The second PCR ran for about 7 to 11 cycles and used a J-beta primer mix along with a sample-barcoded 5' primer. Each TCR beta cDNA molecule received a unique molecular identifier from a template-switch 5' adaptor carrying 12 random nucleotides. At least 2.5 million CDR3-containing paired-end reads were obtained from each sample. The Mint cDNA synthesis kit, primed by a TRBC-specific oligonucleotide, was used to synthesize first-strand cDNA from all RNA. Following uracil-DNA glycosylase treatment, all cDNA underwent a first 18-cycle PCR with the universal primers M1SS and BC2_uni_R. Per the source publication's procedure: Each sample was normalized by randomly selecting 1 million high-quality reads, each carrying a distinct molecular identifier. Reads with shared molecular identifiers were discarded instead of being binned into consensus sequences. MiTCR, set to a Q25 quality threshold and the strictest error-elimination algorithm, was used for CDR3 identification, clonotype clustering and error correction. A nonparametric unseen species model using Euler transformation provided a lower-bound estimate of total TCR beta diversity. TCRdb's own reprocessing of the public reads used fastp at Q25 and MiXCR and kept productive beta chains. Each CDR3 protein appears once, grouped with its most common genes and DNA. Clone size and V and J calls follow TCRdb, not the original study. This sample has about 720,000 distinct CDR3 sequences in its table, and 25% of those were observed once. The ten largest account for approximately 3.7% of the sample.

These data were also reused for a study on T cells of mothers and their children. As that second paper reports: Nine systemically healthy Caucasian individuals served as donors, namely three mothers together with their six children. cDNA synthesis consumed the entire amount of extracted RNA, loaded at approximately 1.5 ug RNA in each 15 ul reaction. In the second PCR, the M1S primer added sample barcodes and 2-4 random nucleotides. Each mother yielded over 8 million TCR beta CDR3 reads and each child about 3 million reads. Thymic selection similarly shapes TCR recombination output in related and unrelated pairs, with minor effect from inherited differences. Normalized repertoire overlap was always slightly but never significantly higher in related than unrelated mother-child pairs. No persistent microchimeric T cell clones were found, with a detection sensitivity of roughly 92 clones per million clonotypes. Deep NGS was used in the study to compare the TCR beta repertoires of mothers and children and to look for features that separate related mother-child pairs from unrelated individuals. Mothers averaged roughly 36 +/- 4 years of age and children averaged around 10 +/- 4 years. After adapters were ligated using NEBNext reagents, the libraries underwent 100+100 nt paired-end sequencing on an Illumina HiSeq 2000. To prevent cross-contamination, the mother and child libraries were prepared a month apart and were sequenced in separate runs. For each donor, somewhere between about 450,000 and 2,000,000 distinct TCR beta clonotypes were identified. Naive TCR beta clonotypes were estimated from low-frequency clonotypes matched to each donor's FACS-determined naive share, without sorting.

The source is a boy under 18 in good health. Input material: blood. The chain is made from TRBV7-3 and TRBJ1-1; no D segment can be confidently identified. This receptor has the CDR3 CASRPAAQLNTEAFF. The DNA is TGTGCCAGCCGACCGGCGGCCCAATTGAACACTGAAGCTTTCTTT.